The rows below give T cell receptor beta chains drawn from one sample of a study of cytomegalovirus exposure and HLA in healthy donors. The repertoire was sequenced with immunoSEQ multiplex PCR; TCRdb's copy has only in-frame clones and lacks some. Reported are some 89,000 clones; the ten largest clones contain just under 3.5%. Specimen: PBMCs. The receptors originated from a woman aged 25 to 39 in good health and CMV-seronegative. The CDR3 runs from the conserved cysteine through the conserved F or W. A D gene is named only where the DNA matches it firmly.

J,D,V,DNA,CDR3
TRBJ1-1,TRBD1,TRBV5-1,TGCGCCAGCAGCTCGGGACAGCAGAACACTGAAGCTTTCTTT,CASSSGQQNTEAFF
TRBJ2-5,TRBD2,TRBV10-1,TGCGCCAGCAGTGAGTTAGCGGGAGATGTTGAGACCCAGTACTTC,CASSELAGDVETQYF
TRBJ1-3,TRBD1,TRBV28,TGTGCCAGCAAGTGGAGGGGGCGCTCTGGAAACACCATATATTTT,CASKWRGRSGNTIYF
TRBJ1-5,TRBD1,TRBV5-1,TGCGCCAGCAGTCGGACAGGGGGCCAGCCCCAGCATTTT,CASSRTGGQPQHF
TRBJ1-1,TRBD1,TRBV11-1,TGTGCCAGCAGCTTGCCAGGGGGCGTTGGGGGAGCTTTCTTT,CASSLPGGVGGAFF
TRBJ1-1,TRBD1,TRBV12-5,TGTGCTAGTGGTTTGTCGACGACAGGGCCTGGCGCTGAAGCTTTCTTT,CASGLSTTGPGAEAFF
TRBJ1-1,-,TRBV11-2,TGTGCCAGCAGCTACCAAGGGGGGGATATGAACACTGAAGCTTTCTTT,CASSYQGGDMNTEAFF
TRBJ1-6,TRBD1,TRBV9,TGTGCCAGCAGCGTGGGGGACAGGGGTAATTCACCCCTCCACTTT,CASSVGDRGNSPLHF
TRBJ1-6,TRBD1,TRBV28,TGTGCCAGCAGTTACCCGACAGGGATCAGCTCCTATAATTCACCCCTCCACTTT,CASSYPTGISSYNSPLHF
TRBJ1-4,-,TRBV6-5,TGTGCCAGCAGTTACCCGGGAGGTGAAAAACTGTTTTTT,CASSYPGGEKLFF
TRBJ2-1,-,TRBV14,TGTGCCAGCAGCCGGCAGGGGCGGAATGAGCAGTTCTTC,CASSRQGRNEQFF
TRBJ1-2,TRBD1,TRBV6-6,TGTGCCAGCAGCCAAGCTCCCGGGACAGAGACCTTTGGCTACACCTTC,CASSQAPGTETFGYTF
TRBJ2-2,-,TRBV19,TGTGCCAGTAGTATAGCGTCCGGCGGGGCCGGGGAGCTGTTTTTT,CASSIASGGAGELFF
TRBJ1-5,-,TRBV2,TGTGCCAGCAGCCCCCGATCCGGGTATCAGAATCAGCCCCAGCATTTT,CASSPRSGYQNQPQHF
TRBJ2-5,-,TRBV5-1,TGTGCCAGCAGCTGGGAGCGAGGGGAGACCCAGTACTTC,CASSWERGETQYF
TRBJ2-7,-,TRBV15,TGTGCCACCAGCAGAGATTCCCACCAGCTAGCAAACTACGAGCAGTACTTC,CATSRDSHQLANYEQYF
TRBJ1-3,-,TRBV7-2,TGTGCCAGCAGCTCCTCCTCTGGAAACACCATATATTTT,CASSSSSGNTIYF
TRBJ2-7,TRBD1,TRBV29-1,TGCAGCGTCAACAGGGGTCCCGACGAGCAGTACTTC,CSVNRGPDEQYF
TRBJ1-1,-,TRBV12-5,TGTGCTAGTGGTTCCGACTTCGAGGACACTGAAGCTTTCTTT,CASGSDFEDTEAFF
TRBJ2-5,TRBD1,TRBV27,TGTGCCAGCAGTTTAGGCACAGGGGGGAAAGAGACCCAGTACTTC,CASSLGTGGKETQYF
TRBJ1-2,-,TRBV29-1,TGCAGCGTTCCACCACGTGGGGGCGACTATGGCTACACCTTC,CSVPPRGGDYGYTF
TRBJ1-1,TRBD1,TRBV18,TGTGCCAGCTCAACCCAGGGACAGCGAACTGAAGCTTTCTTT,CASSTQGQRTEAFF
TRBJ2-7,TRBD1,TRBV28,TGTGCCAGCCGCTCAAACAGGGGGAACGAGCAGTACTTC,CASRSNRGNEQYF
TRBJ1-1,TRBD1,TRBV18,TGTGCCAGCTCACCGCTTACCGGGACAGGGCTGAACACTGAAGCTTTCTTT,CASSPLTGTGLNTEAFF
TRBJ1-2,-,TRBV7-2,TGTGCCAGCAGCTTAGCGATGGCCTATGGCTACACCTTC,CASSLAMAYGYTF
TRBJ1-2,TRBD1,TRBV5-1,TGCGCCAGCAGCTTGCAGCCGGGACAGGGCTATGGCTACACCTTC,CASSLQPGQGYGYTF
TRBJ1-5,TRBD1,TRBV28,TGTGCCAGCAACATAGCCGGGACAGGGGATCAGCCCCAGCATTTT,CASNIAGTGDQPQHF
TRBJ1-2,-,TRBV7-3,TGTGCCAGCAGCCCAAGGTCAGGGCGGAGCTATGGCTACACCTTC,CASSPRSGRSYGYTF
TRBJ2-5,-,TRBV12-5,TGTGCTAGTGGTTTGGTAGAGCGTCCGGAGACCCAGTACTTC,CASGLVERPETQYF
TRBJ2-2,TRBD2,TRBV28,TGTGCCAGCAGCTCTCAGCGGGGCGGAAACACCGGGGAGCTGTTTTTT,CASSSQRGGNTGELFF
TRBJ2-1,-,TRBV7-3,TGTGCCAGCAGCCTAAGGACAGCTTTCGATGAGCAGTTCTTC,CASSLRTAFDEQFF
TRBJ2-2,-,TRBV27,TGTGCCAGCAGTTTTGGAGCCACGAACACCGGGGAGCTGTTTTTT,CASSFGATNTGELFF
TRBJ2-7,-,TRBV25-1,TGTGCCAGCAGTGAATTCGGGGGCTACGAGCAGTACTTC,CASSEFGGYEQYF
TRBJ2-7,TRBD1,TRBV10-3,TGTGCCATCAGAGCCGGGACAGGGATGTACGAGCAGTACTTC,CAIRAGTGMYEQYF
TRBJ1-1,TRBD1,TRBV28,TGTGCCAGCAGCCCAAACCTCGGACAGGGTGCAGCTTTCTTT,CASSPNLGQGAAFF
TRBJ2-1,TRBD2,TRBV29-1,TGCAGCGCGACGTTAGCGGGAGCCCGCAATGAGCAGTTCTTC,CSATLAGARNEQFF
TRBJ2-7,-,TRBV5-5,TGTGCCAGCAGCTTATCCAACTCCTACGAGCAGTACTTC,CASSLSNSYEQYF
TRBJ1-4,-,TRBV5-1,TGCGCCAGCAGCCAGGATCAGGGAAGGTGGTCTAATGAAAAACTGTTTTTT,CASSQDQGRWSNEKLFF
TRBJ2-1,-,TRBV9,TGTGCCAGCAGCGCACAGGGCGATGAGCAGTTCTTC,CASSAQGDEQFF
TRBJ1-3,TRBD1,TRBV5-1,TGCGCCAGCAGCCAGGGACAGCCTGGAAACACCATATATTTT,CASSQGQPGNTIYF
TRBJ2-3,-,TRBV6-4,TGTGCCAGCAGTGACGGAGGCGGACCAGATACGCAGTATTTT,CASSDGGGPDTQYF
TRBJ2-5,TRBD2,TRBV5-6,TGTGCCAGCAGCTTCTTACTAGCGGGTCCCCAAGAGACCCAGTACTTC,CASSFLLAGPQETQYF
TRBJ1-1,-,TRBV5-1,TGCGCCAGCAGCTTTGATAGGAACACTGAAGCTTTCTTT,CASSFDRNTEAFF
TRBJ1-1,-,TRBV6-5,TGTGCCAGCAGACCCCGGAGGATGAGAACTGAAGCTTTCTTT,CASRPRRMRTEAFF
TRBJ2-1,TRBD1,TRBV13,TGTGCCAGCAGTCCCGAGTCGGGACAGGGGGCTATGAATGAGCAGTTCTTC,CASSPESGQGAMNEQFF
TRBJ1-3,-,TRBV5-6,TGTGCCAGCAGCTCCCGGCCAGGGGGAAACACCATATATTTT,CASSSRPGGNTIYF
TRBJ2-1,-,TRBV12-1,TGTGCCAGCAGCCTCTCTAGCGGGGGAAACAATGAGCAGTTCTTC,CASSLSSGGNNEQFF
TRBJ1-2,-,TRBV4-2,TGTGCCAGCAGCCAAGCGACAGCTCAATCTAACTATGGCTACACCTTC,CASSQATAQSNYGYTF
TRBJ2-2,-,TRBV10-3,TGTGCCATCAGTCTGGGAGGCGGGGAGCTGTTTTTT,CAISLGGGELFF
TRBJ1-1,-,TRBV27,TGTGCCAGCAGTGCGGGGGGCGGAGGGACCCGGTGGGTGAACACTGAAGCTTTCTTT,CASSAGGGGTRWVNTEAFF